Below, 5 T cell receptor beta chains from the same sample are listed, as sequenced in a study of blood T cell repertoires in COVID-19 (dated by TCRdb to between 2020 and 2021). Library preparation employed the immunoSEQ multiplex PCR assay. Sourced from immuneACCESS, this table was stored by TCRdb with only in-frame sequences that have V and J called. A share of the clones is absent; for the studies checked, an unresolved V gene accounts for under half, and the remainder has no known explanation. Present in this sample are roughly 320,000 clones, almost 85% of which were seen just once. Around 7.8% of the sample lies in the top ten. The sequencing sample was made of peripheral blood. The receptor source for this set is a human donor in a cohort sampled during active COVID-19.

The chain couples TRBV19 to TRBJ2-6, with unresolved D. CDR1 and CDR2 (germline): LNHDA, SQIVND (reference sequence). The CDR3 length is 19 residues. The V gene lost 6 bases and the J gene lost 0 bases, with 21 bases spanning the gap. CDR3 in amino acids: CASSLTSHVLLSGANVLTF. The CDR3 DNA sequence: TGTGCCAGTAGCCTGACATCTCACGTACTCCTCTCTGGGGCCAACGTCCTGACTTTC. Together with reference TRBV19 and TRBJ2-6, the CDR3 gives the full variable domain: DGGITQSPKYLFRKEGQNVTLSCEQNLNHDAMYWYRQDPGQGLRLIYYSQIVNDFQKGDIAEGYSVSREKKESFPLTVTSAQKNPTAFYLCASSLTSHVLLSGANVLTFGAGSRLTVL.

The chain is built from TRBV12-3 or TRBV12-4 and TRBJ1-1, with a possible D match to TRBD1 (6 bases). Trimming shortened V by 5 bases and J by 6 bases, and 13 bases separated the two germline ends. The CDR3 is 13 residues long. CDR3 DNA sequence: TGTGCCAGCAGTGACAGGAGAGACTCTGAAGCTTTCTTT. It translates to CASSDRRDSEAFF.

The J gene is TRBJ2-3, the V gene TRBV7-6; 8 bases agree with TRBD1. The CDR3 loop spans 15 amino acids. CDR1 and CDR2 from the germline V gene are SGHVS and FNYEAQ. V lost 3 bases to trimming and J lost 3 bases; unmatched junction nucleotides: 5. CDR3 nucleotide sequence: TGTGCCAGCAGCTTCCTGGACAGGGAGACAGATACGCAGTATTTT. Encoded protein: CASSFLDRETDTQYF. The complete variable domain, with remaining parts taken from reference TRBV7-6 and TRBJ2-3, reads GAGVSQSPRYKVTKRGQDVALRCDPISGHVSLYWYRQALGQGPEFLTYFNYEAQQDKSGLPNDRFSAERPEGSISTLTIQRTEQRDSAMYRCASSFLDRETDTQYFGPGTRLTVL.

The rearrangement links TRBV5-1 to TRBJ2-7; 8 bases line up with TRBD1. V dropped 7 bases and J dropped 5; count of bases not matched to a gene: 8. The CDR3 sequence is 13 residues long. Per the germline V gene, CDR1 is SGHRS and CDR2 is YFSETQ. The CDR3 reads CASRDRKGNEQYF. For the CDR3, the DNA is TGCGCCAGCCGGGACAGGAAAGGGAACGAGCAGTACTTC.

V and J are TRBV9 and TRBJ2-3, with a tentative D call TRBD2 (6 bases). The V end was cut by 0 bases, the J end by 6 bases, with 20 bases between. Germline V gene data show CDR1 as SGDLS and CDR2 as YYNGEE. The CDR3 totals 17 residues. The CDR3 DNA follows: TGTGCCAGCAGCGTAGAATCAGGGCTAGCAAGCGGGGATACGCAGTATTTT. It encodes CASSVESGLASGDTQYF.